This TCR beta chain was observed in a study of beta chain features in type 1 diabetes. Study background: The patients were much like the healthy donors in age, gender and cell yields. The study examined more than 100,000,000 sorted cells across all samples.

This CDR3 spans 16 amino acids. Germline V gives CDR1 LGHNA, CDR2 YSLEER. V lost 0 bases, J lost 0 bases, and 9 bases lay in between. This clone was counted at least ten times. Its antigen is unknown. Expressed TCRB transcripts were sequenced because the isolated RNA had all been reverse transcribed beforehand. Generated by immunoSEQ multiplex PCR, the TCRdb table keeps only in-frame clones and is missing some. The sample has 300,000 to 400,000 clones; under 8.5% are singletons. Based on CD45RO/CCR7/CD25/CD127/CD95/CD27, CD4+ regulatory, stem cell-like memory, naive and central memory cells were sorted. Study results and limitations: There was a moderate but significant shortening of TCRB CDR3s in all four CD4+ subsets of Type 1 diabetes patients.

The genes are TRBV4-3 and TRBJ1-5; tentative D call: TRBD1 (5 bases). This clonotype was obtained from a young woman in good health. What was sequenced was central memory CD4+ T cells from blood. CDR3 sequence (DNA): TGCGCCAGCAGCCAAGAGTCCGGGGGTAGCAATCAGCCCCAGCATTTT. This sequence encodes CASSQESGGSNQPQHF.